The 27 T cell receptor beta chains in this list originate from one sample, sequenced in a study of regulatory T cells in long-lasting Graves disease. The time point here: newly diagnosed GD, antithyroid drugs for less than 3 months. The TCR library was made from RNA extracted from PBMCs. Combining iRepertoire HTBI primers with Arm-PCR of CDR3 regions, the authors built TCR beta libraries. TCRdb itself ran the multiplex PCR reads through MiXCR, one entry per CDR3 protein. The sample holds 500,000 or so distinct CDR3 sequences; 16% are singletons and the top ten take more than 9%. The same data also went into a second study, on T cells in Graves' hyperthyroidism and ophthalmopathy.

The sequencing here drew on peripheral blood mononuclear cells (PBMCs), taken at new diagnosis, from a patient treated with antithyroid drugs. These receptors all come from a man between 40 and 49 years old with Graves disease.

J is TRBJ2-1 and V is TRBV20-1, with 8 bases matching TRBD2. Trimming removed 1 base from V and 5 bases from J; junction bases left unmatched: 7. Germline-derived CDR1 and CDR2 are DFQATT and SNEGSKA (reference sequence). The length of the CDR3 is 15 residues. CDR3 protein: CSARAGGGIDNEQFF. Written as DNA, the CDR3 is TGCAGTGCTAGAGCCGGGGGGGGCATCGACAATGAGCAGTTCTTC.

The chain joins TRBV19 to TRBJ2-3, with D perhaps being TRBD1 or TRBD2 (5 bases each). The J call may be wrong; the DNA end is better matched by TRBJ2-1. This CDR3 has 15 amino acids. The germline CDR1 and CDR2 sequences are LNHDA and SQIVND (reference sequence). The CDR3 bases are TGTGCCAGTAGTTTAAGGGGAGTGAACGGGGACCAGCAGTTCTTC. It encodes CASSLRGVNGDQQFF.

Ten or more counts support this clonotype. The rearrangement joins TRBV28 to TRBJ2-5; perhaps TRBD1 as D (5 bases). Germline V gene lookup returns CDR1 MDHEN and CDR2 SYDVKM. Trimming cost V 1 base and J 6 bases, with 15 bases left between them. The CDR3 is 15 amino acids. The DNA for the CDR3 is TGTGCCAGCAGTTTATCCCTGACAGCGAGGAAGACCCAGTACTTC. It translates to CASSLSLTARKTQYF. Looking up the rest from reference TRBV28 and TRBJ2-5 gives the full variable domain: DVKVTQSSRYLVKRTGEKVFLECVQDMDHENMFWYRQDPGLGLRLIYFSYDVKMKEKGDIPEGYSVSREKKERFSLILESASTNQTSMYLCASSLSLTARKTQYFGPGTRLLVL.

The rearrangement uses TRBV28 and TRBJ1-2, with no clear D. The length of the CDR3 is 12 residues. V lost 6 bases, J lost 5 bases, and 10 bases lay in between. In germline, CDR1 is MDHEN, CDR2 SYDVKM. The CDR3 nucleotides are TGTGCCAGCAGAACGCTTCAATATGGCTACACCTTC. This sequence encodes CASRTLQYGYTF.

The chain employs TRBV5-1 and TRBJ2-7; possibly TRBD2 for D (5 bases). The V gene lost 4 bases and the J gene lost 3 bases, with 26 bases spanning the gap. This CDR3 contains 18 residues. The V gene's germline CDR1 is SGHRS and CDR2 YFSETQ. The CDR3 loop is CASSPGKSGADKFYEQYF. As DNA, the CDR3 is TGCGCCAGCAGCCCCGGGAAAAGCGGCGCGGATAAGTTCTACGAGCAGTACTTC.

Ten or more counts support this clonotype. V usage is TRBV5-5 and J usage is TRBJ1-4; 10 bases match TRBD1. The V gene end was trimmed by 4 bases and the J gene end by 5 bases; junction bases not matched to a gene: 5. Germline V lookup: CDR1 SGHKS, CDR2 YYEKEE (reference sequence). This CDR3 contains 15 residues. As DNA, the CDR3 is TGTGCCAGCAGCCCCCGGGACAGGGGAAATGAAAAACTGTTTTTT. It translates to CASSPRDRGNEKLFF.

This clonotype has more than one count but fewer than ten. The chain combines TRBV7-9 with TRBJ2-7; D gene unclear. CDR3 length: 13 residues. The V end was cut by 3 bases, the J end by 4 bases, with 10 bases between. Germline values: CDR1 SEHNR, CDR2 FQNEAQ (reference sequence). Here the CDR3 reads CASSFGREYEQYF. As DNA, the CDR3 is TGTGCCAGCAGCTTCGGCCGAGAATACGAGCAGTACTTC.

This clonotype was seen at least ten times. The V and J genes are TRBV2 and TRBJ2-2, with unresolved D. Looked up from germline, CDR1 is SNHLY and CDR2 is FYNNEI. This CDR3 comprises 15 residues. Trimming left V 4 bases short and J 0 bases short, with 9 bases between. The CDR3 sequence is CASSAGVPNTGELFF. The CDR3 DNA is TGTGCCAGCAGTGCCGGAGTTCCGAACACCGGGGAGCTGTTTTTT.

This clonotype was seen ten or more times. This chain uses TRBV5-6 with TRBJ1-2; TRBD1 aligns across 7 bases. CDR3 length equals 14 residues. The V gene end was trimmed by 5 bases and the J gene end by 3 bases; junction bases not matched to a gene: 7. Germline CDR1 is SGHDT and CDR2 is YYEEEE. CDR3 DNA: TGTGCCAGCAGGAAGGACAGGTTTTACTATGGCTACACCTTC. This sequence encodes CASRKDRFYYGYTF.

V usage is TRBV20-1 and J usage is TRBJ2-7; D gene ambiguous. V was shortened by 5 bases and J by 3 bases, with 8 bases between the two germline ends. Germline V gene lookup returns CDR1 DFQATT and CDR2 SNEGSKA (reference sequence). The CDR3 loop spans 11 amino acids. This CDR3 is CSALDDYEQYF. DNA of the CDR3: TGCAGTGCTCTGGACGACTACGAGCAGTACTTC.

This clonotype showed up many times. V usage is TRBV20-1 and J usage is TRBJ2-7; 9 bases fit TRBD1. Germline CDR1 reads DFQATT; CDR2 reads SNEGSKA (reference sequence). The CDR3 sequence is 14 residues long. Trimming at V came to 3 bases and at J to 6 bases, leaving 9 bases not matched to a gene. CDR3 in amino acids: CSASLTGTGLEQYF. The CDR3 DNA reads TGCAGTGCTAGTTTGACCGGGACAGGGCTCGAGCAGTACTTC.

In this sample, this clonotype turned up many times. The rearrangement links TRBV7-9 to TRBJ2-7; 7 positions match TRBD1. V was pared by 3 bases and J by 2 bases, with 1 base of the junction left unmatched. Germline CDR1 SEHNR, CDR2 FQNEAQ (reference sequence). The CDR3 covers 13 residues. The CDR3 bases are TGTGCCAGCAGCTTCGACAGGGCCTACGAGCAGTACTTC. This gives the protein CASSFDRAYEQYF.

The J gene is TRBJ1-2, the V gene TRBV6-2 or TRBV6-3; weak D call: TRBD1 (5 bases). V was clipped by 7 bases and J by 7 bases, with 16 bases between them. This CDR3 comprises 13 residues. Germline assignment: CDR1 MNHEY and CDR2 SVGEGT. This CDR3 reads CASNVDTAGGYTF. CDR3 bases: TGTGCCAGCAACGTGGACACGGCGGGTGGCTACACCTTC.

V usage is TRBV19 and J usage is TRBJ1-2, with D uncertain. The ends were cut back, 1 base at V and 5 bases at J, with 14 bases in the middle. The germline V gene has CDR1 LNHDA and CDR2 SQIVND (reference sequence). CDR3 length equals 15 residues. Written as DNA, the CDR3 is TGTGCCAGTAGTATAGTTCCGGGGAGCGTTTATGGCTACACCTTC. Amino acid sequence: CASSIVPGSVYGYTF. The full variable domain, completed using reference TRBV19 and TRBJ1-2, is DGGITQSPKYLFRKEGQNVTLSCEQNLNHDAMYWYRQDPGQGLRLIYYSQIVNDFQKGDIAEGYSVSREKKESFPLTVTSAQKNPTAFYLCASSIVPGSVYGYTFGSGTRLTVV.

The CDR3 region has the DNA TGTGCCAGCAGTGAGGAGGATGAAAAACTGTTTTTT. It specifies CASSEEDEKLFF. The rearrangement links TRBV12-3 or TRBV12-4 to TRBJ1-4; D remains unclear. V lost 5 bases and J lost 6, with 7 bases in between. The CDR3 is 12 amino acids.

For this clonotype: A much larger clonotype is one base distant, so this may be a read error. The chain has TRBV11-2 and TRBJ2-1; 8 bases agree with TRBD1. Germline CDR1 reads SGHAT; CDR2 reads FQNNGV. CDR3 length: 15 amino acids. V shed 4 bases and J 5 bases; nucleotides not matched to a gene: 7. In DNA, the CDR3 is TGTGCCAGCAGCTCGACAGGGGCCGGTGACAATGAGCAGTTCTTC. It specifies CASSSTGAGDNEQFF.

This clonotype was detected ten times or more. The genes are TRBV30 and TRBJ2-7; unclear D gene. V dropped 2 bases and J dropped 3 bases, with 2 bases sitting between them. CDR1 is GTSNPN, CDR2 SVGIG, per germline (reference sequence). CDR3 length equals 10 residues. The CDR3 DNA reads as TGTGCCTGGAGTAACTACGAGCAGTACTTC. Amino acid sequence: CAWSNYEQYF.

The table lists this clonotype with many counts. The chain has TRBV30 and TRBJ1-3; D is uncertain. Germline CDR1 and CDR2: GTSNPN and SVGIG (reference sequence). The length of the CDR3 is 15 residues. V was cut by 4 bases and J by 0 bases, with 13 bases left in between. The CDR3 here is CAWTPRLVSGNTIYF. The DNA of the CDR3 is TGTGCCTGGACCCCGCGACTCGTCTCTGGAAACACCATATATTTT.

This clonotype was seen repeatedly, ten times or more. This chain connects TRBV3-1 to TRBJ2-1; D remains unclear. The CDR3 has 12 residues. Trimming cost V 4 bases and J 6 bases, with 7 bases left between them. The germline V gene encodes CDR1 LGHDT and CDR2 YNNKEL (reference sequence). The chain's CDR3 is CASSPQFNEQFF. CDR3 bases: TGTGCCAGCAGCCCTCAATTCAATGAGCAGTTCTTC.

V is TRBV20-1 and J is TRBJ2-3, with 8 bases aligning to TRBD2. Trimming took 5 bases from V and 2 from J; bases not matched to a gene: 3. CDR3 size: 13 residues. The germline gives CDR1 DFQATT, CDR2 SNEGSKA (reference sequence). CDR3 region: CSALAGITDTQYF. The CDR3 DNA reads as TGCAGTGCTTTAGCGGGAATCACAGATACGCAGTATTTT.

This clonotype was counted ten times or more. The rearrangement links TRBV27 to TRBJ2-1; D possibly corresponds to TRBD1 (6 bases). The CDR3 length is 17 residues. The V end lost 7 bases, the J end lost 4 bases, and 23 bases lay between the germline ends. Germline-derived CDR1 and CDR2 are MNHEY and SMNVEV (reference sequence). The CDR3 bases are TGTGCCAGCAAGGGCCCCGATTTGGGAAGGGGGTACAATGAGCAGTTCTTC. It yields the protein CASKGPDLGRGYNEQFF.

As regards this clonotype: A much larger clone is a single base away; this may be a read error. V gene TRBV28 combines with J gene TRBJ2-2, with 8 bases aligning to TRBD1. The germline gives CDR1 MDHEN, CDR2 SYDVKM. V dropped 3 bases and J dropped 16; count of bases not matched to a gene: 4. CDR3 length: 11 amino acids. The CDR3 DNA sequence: TGTGCCAGCAGTTTGTGTGGACAGGGGTTTTTT. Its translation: CASSLCGQGFF.

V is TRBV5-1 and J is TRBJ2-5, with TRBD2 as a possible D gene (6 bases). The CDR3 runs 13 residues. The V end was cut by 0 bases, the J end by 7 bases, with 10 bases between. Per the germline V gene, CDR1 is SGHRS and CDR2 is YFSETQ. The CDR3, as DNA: TGCGCCAGCAGCTTGGCGGGAGAGGGGACCCAGTACTTC. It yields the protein CASSLAGEGTQYF.

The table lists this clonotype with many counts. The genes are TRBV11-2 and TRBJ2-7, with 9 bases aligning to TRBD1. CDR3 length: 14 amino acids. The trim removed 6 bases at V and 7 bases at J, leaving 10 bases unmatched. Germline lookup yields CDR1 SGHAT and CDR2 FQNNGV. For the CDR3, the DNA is TGTGCCAGCAGTTCCCCGGGACAGGGACTGGAGCAGTACTTC. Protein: CASSSPGQGLEQYF.

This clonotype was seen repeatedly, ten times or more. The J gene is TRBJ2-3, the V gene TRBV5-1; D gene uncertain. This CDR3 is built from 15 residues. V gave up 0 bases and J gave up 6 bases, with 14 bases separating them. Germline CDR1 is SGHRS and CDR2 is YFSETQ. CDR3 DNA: TGCGCCAGCAGCTTGGAGGGCGGTGCTATTGATACGCAGTATTTT. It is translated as CASSLEGGAIDTQYF.

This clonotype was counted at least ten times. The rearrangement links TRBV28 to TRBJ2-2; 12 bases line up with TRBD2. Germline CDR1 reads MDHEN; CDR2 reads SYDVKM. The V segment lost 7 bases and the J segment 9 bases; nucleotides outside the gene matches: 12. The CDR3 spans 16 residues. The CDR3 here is CASISPRTSGTRELFF. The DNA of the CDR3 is TGTGCCAGCATCTCACCCAGGACTAGCGGGACGCGGGAGCTGTTTTTT.

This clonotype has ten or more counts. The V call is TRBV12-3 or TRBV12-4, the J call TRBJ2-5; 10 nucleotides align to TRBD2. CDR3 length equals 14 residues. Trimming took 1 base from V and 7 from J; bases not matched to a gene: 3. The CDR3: CASSLGTSGRTQYF. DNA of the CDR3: TGTGCCAGCAGTTTAGGGACTAGCGGACGGACCCAGTACTTC.